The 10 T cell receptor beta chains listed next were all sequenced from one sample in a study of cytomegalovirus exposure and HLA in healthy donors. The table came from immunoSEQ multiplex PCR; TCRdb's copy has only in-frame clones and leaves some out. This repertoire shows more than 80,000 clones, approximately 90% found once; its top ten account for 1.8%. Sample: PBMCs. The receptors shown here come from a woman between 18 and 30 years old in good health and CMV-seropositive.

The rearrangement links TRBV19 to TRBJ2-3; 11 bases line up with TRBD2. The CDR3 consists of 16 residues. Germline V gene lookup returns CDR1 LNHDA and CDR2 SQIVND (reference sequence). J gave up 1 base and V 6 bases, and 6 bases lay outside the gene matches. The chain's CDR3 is CASSAIAGGRTDTQYF. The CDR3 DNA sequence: TGTGCCAGTAGCGCGATAGCGGGGGGGCGCACAGATACGCAGTATTTT. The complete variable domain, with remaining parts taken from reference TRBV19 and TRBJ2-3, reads DGGITQSPKYLFRKEGQNVTLSCEQNLNHDAMYWYRQDPGQGLRLIYYSQIVNDFQKGDIAEGYSVSREKKESFPLTVTSAQKNPTAFYLCASSAIAGGRTDTQYFGPGTRLTVL.

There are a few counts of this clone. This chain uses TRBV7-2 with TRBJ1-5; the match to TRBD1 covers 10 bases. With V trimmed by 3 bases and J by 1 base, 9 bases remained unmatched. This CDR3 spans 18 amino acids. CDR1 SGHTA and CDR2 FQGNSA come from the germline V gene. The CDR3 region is CASSLSGTGESSNQPQHF. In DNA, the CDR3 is TGTGCCAGCAGCTTGAGTGGGACAGGGGAGAGCAGCAATCAGCCCCAGCATTTT. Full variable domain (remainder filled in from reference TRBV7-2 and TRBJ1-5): GAGVSQSPSNKVTEKGKDVELRCDPISGHTALYWYRQSLGQGLEFLIYFQGNSAPDKSGLPSDRFSAERTGGSVSTLTIQRTQQEDSAVYLCASSLSGTGESSNQPQHFGDGTRLSIL.

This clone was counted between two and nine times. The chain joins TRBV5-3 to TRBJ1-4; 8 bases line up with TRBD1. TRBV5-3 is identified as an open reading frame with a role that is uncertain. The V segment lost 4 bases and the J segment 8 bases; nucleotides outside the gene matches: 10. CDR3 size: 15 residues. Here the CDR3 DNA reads TGTGCCAGAAGCCCGCCCCCCCGACAGGGGGAAAAACTGTTTTTT. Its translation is CARSPPPRQGEKLFF.

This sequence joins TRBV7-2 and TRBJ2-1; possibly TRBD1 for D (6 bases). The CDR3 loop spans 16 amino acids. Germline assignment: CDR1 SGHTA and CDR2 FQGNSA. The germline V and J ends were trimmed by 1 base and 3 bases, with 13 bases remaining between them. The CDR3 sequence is CASSLGAGTSYNEQFF. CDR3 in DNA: TGTGCCAGCAGCTTAGGAGCAGGGACAAGCTACAATGAGCAGTTCTTC.

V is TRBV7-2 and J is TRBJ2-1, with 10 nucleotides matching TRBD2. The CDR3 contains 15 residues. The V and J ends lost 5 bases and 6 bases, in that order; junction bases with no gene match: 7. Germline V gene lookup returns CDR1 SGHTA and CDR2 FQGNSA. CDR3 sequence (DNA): TGTGCCAGCAGCCCAGGACTAGCGGATGCCAATGAGCAGTTCTTC. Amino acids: CASSPGLADANEQFF.

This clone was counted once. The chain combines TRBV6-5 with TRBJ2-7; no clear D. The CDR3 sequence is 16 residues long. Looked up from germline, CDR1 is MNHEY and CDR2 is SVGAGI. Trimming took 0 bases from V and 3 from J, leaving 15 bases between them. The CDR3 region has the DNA TGTGCCAGCAGTTACTCGGGTAATAGCCCTATCTACGAGCAGTACTTC. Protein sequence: CASSYSGNSPIYEQYF.

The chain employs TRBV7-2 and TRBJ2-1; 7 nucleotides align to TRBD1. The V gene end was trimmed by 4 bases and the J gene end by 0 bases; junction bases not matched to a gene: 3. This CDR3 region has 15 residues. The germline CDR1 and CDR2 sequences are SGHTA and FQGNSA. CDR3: CASSWDRSSYNEQFF. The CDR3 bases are TGTGCCAGCAGCTGGGACAGAAGCTCCTACAATGAGCAGTTCTTC.

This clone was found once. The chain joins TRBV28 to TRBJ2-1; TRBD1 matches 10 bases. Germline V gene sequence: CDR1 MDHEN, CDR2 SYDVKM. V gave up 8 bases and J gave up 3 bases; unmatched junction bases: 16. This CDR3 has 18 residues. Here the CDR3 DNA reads TGTGCCAGCGGCCCGGTCTCCGGGACAGGGGTGGTCTACAATGAGCAGTTCTTC. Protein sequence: CASGPVSGTGVVYNEQFF. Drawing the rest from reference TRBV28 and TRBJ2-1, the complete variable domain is DVKVTQSSRYLVKRTGEKVFLECVQDMDHENMFWYRQDPGLGLRLIYFSYDVKMKEKGDIPEGYSVSREKKERFSLILESASTNQTSMYLCASGPVSGTGVVYNEQFFGPGTRLTVL.

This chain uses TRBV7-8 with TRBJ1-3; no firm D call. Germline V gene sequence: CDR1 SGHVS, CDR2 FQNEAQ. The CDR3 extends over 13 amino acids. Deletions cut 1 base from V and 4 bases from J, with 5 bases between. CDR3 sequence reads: CASSLGLGNTIYF. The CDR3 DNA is TGTGCCAGCAGCTTAGGGCTGGGAAACACCATATATTTT.

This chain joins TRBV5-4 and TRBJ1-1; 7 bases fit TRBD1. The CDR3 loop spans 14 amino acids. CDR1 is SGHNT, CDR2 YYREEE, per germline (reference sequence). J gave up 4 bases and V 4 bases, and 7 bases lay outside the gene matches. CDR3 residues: CASSGNRGGTEAFF. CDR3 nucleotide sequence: TGTGCCAGCAGCGGAAACAGGGGCGGCACTGAAGCTTTCTTT.